This T cell receptor beta chain was captured by sequencing in a study of shared clonotypes between healthy human individuals. CDR1 is ENHRY and CDR2 is SYGVKD in the germline V gene. Germline trimming cut 0 bases from V and 2 bases from J; bases unmatched to any gene: 7. The CDR3 is 18 amino acids. Generated by immunoSEQ multiplex PCR, the TCRdb table keeps only in-frame clones and is missing some. The sample yields roughly 490,000 clones, approximately 79% seen once. The specimen sequenced was PBMCs. The sequence came from a woman aged 40 to 50 in good health. Some clones in this sample may be carry-over from other donors' samples. The chain uses TRBV10-3 and TRBJ2-2; 9 nucleotides line up with TRBD2. CDR3 sequence reads: CAISESTAGGLNTGELFF. Written as DNA, the CDR3 is TGTGCCATCAGTGAGTCGACGGCGGGAGGGCTTAACACCGGGGAGCTGTTTTTT.